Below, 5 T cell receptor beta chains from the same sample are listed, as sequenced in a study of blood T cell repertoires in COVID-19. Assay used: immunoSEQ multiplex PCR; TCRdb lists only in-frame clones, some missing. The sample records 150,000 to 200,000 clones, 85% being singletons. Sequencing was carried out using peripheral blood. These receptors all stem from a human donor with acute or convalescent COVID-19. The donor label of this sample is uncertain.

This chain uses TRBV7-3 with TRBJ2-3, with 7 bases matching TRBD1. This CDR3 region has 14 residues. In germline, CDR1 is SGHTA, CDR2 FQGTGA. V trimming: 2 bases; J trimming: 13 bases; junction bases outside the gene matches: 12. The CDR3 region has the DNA TGTGCCAGCAGCTTACGACCAGGGAGAGGACAGGAGTATTTT. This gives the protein CASSLRPGRGQEYF.

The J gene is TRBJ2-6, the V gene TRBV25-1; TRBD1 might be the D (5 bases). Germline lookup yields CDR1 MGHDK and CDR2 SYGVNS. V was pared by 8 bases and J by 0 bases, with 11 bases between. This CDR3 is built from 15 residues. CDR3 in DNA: TGTGCCAGCGGCAGGGCCAACTCTGGGGCCAACGTCCTGACTTTC. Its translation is CASGRANSGANVLTF.

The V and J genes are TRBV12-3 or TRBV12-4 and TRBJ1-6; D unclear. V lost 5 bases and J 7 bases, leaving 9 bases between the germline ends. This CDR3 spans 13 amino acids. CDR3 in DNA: TGTGCCAGCAGTCGCGACGGGAATTCACCCCTCCACTTT. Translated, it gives CASSRDGNSPLHF.

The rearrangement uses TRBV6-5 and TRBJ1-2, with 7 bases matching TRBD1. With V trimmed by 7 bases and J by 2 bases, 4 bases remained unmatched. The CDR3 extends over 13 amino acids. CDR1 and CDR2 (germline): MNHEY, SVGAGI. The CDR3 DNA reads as TGTGCCAGCATAGAACAGGGGAACTATGGCTACACCTTC. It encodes CASIEQGNYGYTF.

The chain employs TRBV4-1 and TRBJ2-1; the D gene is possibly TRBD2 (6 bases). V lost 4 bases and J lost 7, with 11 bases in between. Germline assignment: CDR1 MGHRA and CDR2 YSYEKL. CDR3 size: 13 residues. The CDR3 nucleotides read TGCGCCAGCAGCCCTACGCGGGGTAATGAGCAGTTCTTC. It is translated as CASSPTRGNEQFF.